The subject of this entry is one TCR beta chain. J lost 1 base, V lost 4 bases, and 9 bases had no gene match. This CDR3 spans 16 amino acids. The V gene's germline CDR1 is MNHNY and CDR2 SVGAGI (reference sequence). This entry is derived from a study of blood T cell repertoires in COVID-19. Study context: The United States, Italy and Spain provided the acute and convalescent COVID-19 samples.

Clones were read by immunoSEQ multiplex PCR, and TCRdb kept only the in-frame ones, dropping some. This table has about 220,000 clones, about 86% appearing once. The specimen sequenced was peripheral blood. The TCR comes from a woman aged 55-69 years with acute or convalescent COVID-19. The J gene is TRBJ1-2, the V gene TRBV6-6; the match to TRBD1 covers 7 bases. DNA for the CDR3: TGTGCCAGCAGTTCCACCCGACAGGGTCATAACTATGGCTACACCTTC. Protein product: CASSSTRQGHNYGYTF.